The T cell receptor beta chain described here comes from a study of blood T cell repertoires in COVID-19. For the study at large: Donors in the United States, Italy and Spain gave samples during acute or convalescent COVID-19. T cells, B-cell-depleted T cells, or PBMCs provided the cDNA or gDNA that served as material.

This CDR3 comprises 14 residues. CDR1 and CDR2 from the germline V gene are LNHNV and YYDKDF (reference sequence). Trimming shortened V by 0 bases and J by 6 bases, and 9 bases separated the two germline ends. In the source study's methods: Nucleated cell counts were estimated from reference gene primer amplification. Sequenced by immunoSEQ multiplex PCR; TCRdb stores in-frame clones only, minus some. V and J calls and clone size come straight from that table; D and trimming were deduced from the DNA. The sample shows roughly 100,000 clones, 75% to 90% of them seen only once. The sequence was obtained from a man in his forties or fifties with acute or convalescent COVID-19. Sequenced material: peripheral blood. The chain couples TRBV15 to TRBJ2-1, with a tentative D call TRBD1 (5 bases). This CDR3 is CATSRDGQGNEQFF. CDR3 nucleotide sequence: TGTGCCACCAGCAGAGATGGGCAGGGCAATGAGCAGTTCTTC. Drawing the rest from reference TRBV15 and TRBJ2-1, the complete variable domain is DAMVIQNPRYQVTQFGKPVTLSCSQTLNHNVMYWYQQKSSQAPKLLFHYYDKDFNNEADTPDNFQSRRPNTSFCFLDIRSPGLGDTAMYLCATSRDGQGNEQFFGPGTRLTVL.